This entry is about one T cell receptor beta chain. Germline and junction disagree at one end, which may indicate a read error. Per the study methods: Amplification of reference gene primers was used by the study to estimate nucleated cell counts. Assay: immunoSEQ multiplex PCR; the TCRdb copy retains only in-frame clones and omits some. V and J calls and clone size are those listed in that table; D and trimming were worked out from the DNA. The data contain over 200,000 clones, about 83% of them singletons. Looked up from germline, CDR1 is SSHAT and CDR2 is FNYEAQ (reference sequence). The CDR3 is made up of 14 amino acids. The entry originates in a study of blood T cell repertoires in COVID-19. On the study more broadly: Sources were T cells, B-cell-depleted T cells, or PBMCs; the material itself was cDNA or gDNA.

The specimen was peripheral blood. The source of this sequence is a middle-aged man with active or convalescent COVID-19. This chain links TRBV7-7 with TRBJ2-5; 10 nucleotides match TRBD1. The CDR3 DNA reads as TGTGCTAGCAGCTCCGGACAGGGGGGTGAGACCCAGTACTTC. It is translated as CASSSGQGGETQYF.